This T cell receptor beta chain was captured in a study of CD8 T cells in ankylosing spondylitis. Findings and caveats of the study: Seemingly characteristic of ankylosing spondylitis blood was a TCR beta motif consisting of under 10 highly homologous variants.

Quantitative barcoded 5'-RACE was used to prepare TCR beta libraries. TCRdb independently ran MiXCR on the 5' RACE reads; one entry per CDR3 protein. Of around 440,000 distinct CDR3 sequences listed, approximately 17% are singletons. Trimming removed 5 bases at V and 2 bases at J, with 20 bases between. The germline V gene has CDR1 SGHTA and CDR2 FQGNSA. CDR3 length equals 17 residues. A few counts support this clonotype. Its antigen is unknown. The sequence was obtained from a male donor with ankylosing spondylitis. The sequenced sample was blood, either unsorted or a sorted T cell fraction (not recorded which). The chain employs TRBV7-2 and TRBJ2-3; either TRBD1 or TRBD2 may fit D (6 bases each). This chain's CDR3 is CASSPLGGSGYTDTQYF. CDR3 sequence (DNA): TGTGCCAGCAGCCCCCTAGGGGGGAGCGGCTACACAGATACGCAGTATTTT.